This TCR beta chain was identified in a study of blood T cell repertoires in COVID-19. Whole-study context: Material from acute and convalescent COVID-19 was sourced from the United States, Italy and Spain. Sources were T cells, B-cell-depleted T cells, or PBMCs; the material itself was cDNA or gDNA.

Germline V gene data show CDR1 as SGHNT and CDR2 as YENEEA. V lost 5 bases to trimming and J lost 6 bases; unmatched junction nucleotides: 6. This CDR3 spans 14 amino acids. The count of this clone is one. Authors' analysis steps: Amplification with reference gene primers provided the estimates of nucleated cell counts. Method: immunoSEQ multiplex PCR; TCRdb's copy keeps in-frame clones and lacks some. V and J calls and clone size are those listed in that table; D and trimming were worked out from the DNA. In the table there are a few hundred thousand clones, roughly 85% of which are singletons. The rearrangement uses TRBV11-3 and TRBJ2-2, with 7 bases that match TRBD2. The specimen sequenced was peripheral blood. The clonotype originates from a man aged 45-65 years with active or convalescent COVID-19. DNA of the CDR3: TGTGCCAGCAGCCCACGGGGGGTATCCGGGGAGCTGTTTTTT. Its protein is CASSPRGVSGELFF.